The T cell receptor (beta chain) described here comes from a study of T cell repertoires in cytomegalovirus infection (dated by TCRdb to between 2019 and 2020). Turning to the overall study: The HLA type of each donor mattered for the analysis, because public TCR beta signatures pointed to carriage of CMV infection along with the matching HLA type. Broader findings and caveats from the paper: In the ex vivo response, HLA-C-restricted CMV-specific TCR beta clonotypes were dominant, and in two of eight donors the single most frequent clonotype came from this HLA-C-restricted group. In both this cohort and an independent roughly 350-donor cohort, the cumulative frequency of public TCR beta family members distinguished carriers of CMV infection plus the relevant HLA type.

The CDR3 goes from the cysteine to the phenylalanine over 15 residues. Of the read, only the CDR3 DNA is kept; its 45 bases are in frame from base 1. V loses 0 bases, J loses 4 bases, and the germline ends lie 10 bases apart. The germline V gene sets CDR1 to LGHNA and CDR2 to YNFKEQ. TCRdb lists the instrument as Illumina HiSeq 1500. TCRdb reworked the public reads: Q25 trimming with fastp, MiXCR clone assembly, productive beta chains retained. Entries are consolidated by CDR3 protein sequence, retaining the most common genes and DNA. The sample table holds some 300,000 distinct CDR3 sequences, of which roughly 15% were seen once. In total, the top ten clones hold 12% of the sample. This clonotype was counted a few times. Its antigen target is currently unknown. No much larger clone exists at a distance of one base, and base qualities are not known.

The sequence derives from a human donor in good health (CMV status not recorded). Some clones in this sample may be carry-over from other donors' samples. Sequencing used PBMCs. The chain joins TRBV4-2 to TRBJ1-5; there is no confident call for the D gene. The DNA sequence reads TGTGCCAGCAGCCAAGAACGGACGGGGAATCAGCCCCAGCATTTT. This codes for CASSQERTGNQPQHF.